Each of the 2 T cell receptor beta chains below was sequenced from the same sample in a study of CD8 T cells in ankylosing spondylitis. TCRdb re-called the 5' RACE reads with MiXCR, one entry per CDR3 protein. The sample shows roughly 180,000 distinct CDR3 sequences, roughly 10% of them seen only once. The sequenced sample was blood, either unsorted or a sorted T cell fraction (not recorded which). The receptors come from a female donor with ankylosing spondylitis or in good health (not recorded which).

V usage is TRBV9 and J usage is TRBJ1-1; maybe TRBD1 (6 bases). V shed 4 bases and J shed 2 bases, with 12 bases lying between them. Germline CDR1 is SGDLS and CDR2 is YYNGEE. CDR3 length: 14 amino acids. The CDR3 DNA reads TGTGCCAGCAGCCCTGGGACATCCAACACTGAAGCTTTCTTT. This sequence encodes CASSPGTSNTEAFF.

The V gene is TRBV3-1, the J gene TRBJ2-7; TRBD2 matches 12 bases. CDR1 is LGHDT and CDR2 is YNNKEL in the germline V gene (reference sequence). The CDR3 is 17 residues long. V shed 6 bases and J 4 bases; nucleotides not matched to a gene: 13. The CDR3 loop is CASSARTSGNLGYEQYF. The CDR3 DNA follows: TGTGCCAGCAGTGCCAGGACTAGCGGGAACCTTGGGTACGAGCAGTACTTC.